This passage covers 30 T cell receptor beta chains from one sample sequenced in a study of cytomegalovirus exposure and HLA in healthy donors. PCR was performed using 60 Vbeta and 13 Jbeta primers. Repertoires were generated with immunoSEQ multiplex PCR, while TCRdb's copy carries only in-frame clones and drops some. The sample holds under 200,000 clones; 82% are singletons and the top ten take roughly 1.6%. Sequencing input: PBMCs. The source of these receptors is a woman aged 18-29 years in good health and CMV-seronegative.

This clone has only one observation. This rearrangement joins TRBV4-1 to TRBJ1-2; perhaps TRBD1 as D (5 bases). Trimming cost V 0 bases and J 2 bases, with 7 bases left between them. Germline V gives CDR1 MGHRA, CDR2 YSYEKL. The CDR3 contains 14 residues. As DNA, the CDR3 is TGCGCCAGCAGCCAAGACAACAGGAACTATGGCTACACCTTC. This codes for CASSQDNRNYGYTF.

V is TRBV7-2 and J is TRBJ1-5, with 8 bases aligning to TRBD1. The trim removed 5 bases at V and 4 bases at J, leaving 4 bases unmatched. CDR3 length: 14 residues. CDR1 SGHTA and CDR2 FQGNSA come from the germline V gene. For the CDR3, the DNA is TGTGCCAGCAGCCTGGACAGGGATAATCAGCCCCAGCATTTT. Residues: CASSLDRDNQPQHF.

The chain carries TRBV9 and TRBJ2-3; D is possibly TRBD2 (5 bases). With 4 bases removed from V and 7 bases from J, the gap between germline ends came to 13 bases. CDR1 and CDR2 (germline): SGDLS, YYNGEE. The length of the CDR3 is 13 residues. The CDR3 bases are TGTGCCAGCAGCCCCCCGTTGGACTATACGCAGTATTTT. Amino acid sequence: CASSPPLDYTQYF. The whole variable domain, filled in from reference TRBV9 and TRBJ2-3, reads DSGVTQTPKHLITATGQRVTLRCSPRSGDLSVYWYQQSLDQGLQFLIQYYNGEERAKGNILERFSAQQFPDLHSELNLSSLELGDSALYFCASSPPLDYTQYFGPGTRLTVL.

The chain joins TRBV18 to TRBJ1-5, with TRBD1 matching 8 bases. With 2 bases clipped from V and 5 bases from J, the junction kept 5 bases outside the gene matches. The germline CDR1 and CDR2 sequences are KGHSH and LQKENI. The CDR3 has 15 amino acids. CDR3 sequence reads: CASSPSAGGYQPQHF. For the CDR3, the DNA is TGTGCCAGCTCACCATCGGCAGGGGGCTATCAGCCCCAGCATTTT.

The rearrangement uses TRBV4-1 and TRBJ2-3; the match to TRBD1 covers 10 bases. V lost 1 base to trimming and J lost 3 bases; unmatched junction nucleotides: 1. This CDR3 has 15 residues. Germline CDR1 is MGHRA and CDR2 is YSYEKL. This CDR3 is CASSQGQGATDTQYF. The CDR3 DNA sequence: TGCGCCAGCAGCCAAGGACAGGGGGCAACAGATACGCAGTATTTT.

V usage is TRBV28 and J usage is TRBJ1-2, with D possibly matching TRBD1 (5 bases). Germline V gene data show CDR1 as MDHEN and CDR2 as SYDVKM. The CDR3 consists of 13 residues. V shed 3 bases and J shed 0 bases, with 5 bases lying between them. The CDR3 DNA sequence: TGTGCCAGCAGTTTGACAGCTAACTATGGCTACACCTTC. This encodes CASSLTANYGYTF.

The chain recombines TRBV6-1 with TRBJ2-5; TRBD1 matches at 11 bases. The CDR3 loop spans 14 amino acids. Looked up from germline, CDR1 is MNHNS and CDR2 is SASEGT. J was trimmed by 4 bases and V by 6 bases; bases with no gene match: 4. CDR3 sequence reads: CASRDRGRGETQYF. CDR3 nucleotides: TGTGCCAGCAGGGACAGGGGGCGCGGAGAGACCCAGTACTTC.

This chain connects TRBV4-3 to TRBJ1-1; the match to TRBD1 covers 7 bases. With 4 bases clipped from V and 0 bases from J, the junction kept 5 bases outside the gene matches. Germline V gives CDR1 LGHNA, CDR2 YSLEER. CDR3 length: 15 residues. CDR3: CASSRQQGLNTEAFF. CDR3 nucleotide sequence: TGCGCCAGCAGCCGCCAACAGGGGCTGAACACTGAAGCTTTCTTT.

J is TRBJ1-1 and V is TRBV29-1; D ambiguous. The CDR3 is 17 amino acids. V lost 5 bases, J lost 0 bases, and 22 bases lay in between. Germline CDR1 and CDR2: SQVTM and ANQGSEA. The CDR3 region has the DNA TGCAGCGTTCTCCTCGGAGCCATGAGCGGGTTGAACACTGAAGCTTTCTTT. This encodes CSVLLGAMSGLNTEAFF. Variable domain in full (rest from reference TRBV29-1 and TRBJ1-1): SAVISQKPSRDICQRGTSLTIQCQVDSQVTMMFWYRQQPGQSLTLIATANQGSEATYESGFVIDKFPISRPNLTFSTLTVSNMSPEDSSIYLCSVLLGAMSGLNTEAFFGQGTRLTVV.

The V gene is TRBV19, the J gene TRBJ1-5; tentative D call: TRBD1 (6 bases). V was pared by 6 bases and J by 7 bases, with 22 bases between. Looked up from germline, CDR1 is LNHDA and CDR2 is SQIVND (reference sequence). The CDR3 length is 16 residues. CDR3 DNA sequence: TGTGCCAGTAGCACTGGGTCGGGGGGGCGTGGGCAGCCCCAGCATTTT. Translation: CASSTGSGGRGQPQHF.

The chain carries TRBV4-1 and TRBJ2-7, with a possible D match to TRBD1 (7 bases). This CDR3 contains 15 residues. Looked up from germline, CDR1 is MGHRA and CDR2 is YSYEKL. The DNA for the CDR3 is TGCGCCAGCAGTCTATTTGACAGGGACTCCGACGAGCAGTACGTC. This codes for CASSLFDRDSDEQYV.

About this clone itself: Other nucleotide sequences in the sample specify the same CDR3. CDR3 loop: CASSPEGTQEDTEAFF. The CDR3, as DNA: TGTGCCAGTAGTCCAGAGGGGACACAAGAGGACACTGAAGCTTTCTTT. The V and J genes are TRBV19 and TRBJ1-1, with D possibly being TRBD1 (6 bases). The CDR3 is made up of 16 amino acids. V was shortened by 5 bases and J by 3 bases, with 19 bases between the two germline ends. Germline V gene data show CDR1 as LNHDA and CDR2 as SQIVND (reference sequence).

CDR3 sequence reads: CASNLLPGQWSDSNQPQHF. In DNA form, the CDR3 reads TGTGCCAGCAACCTGCTGCCGGGACAGTGGTCCGATAGCAATCAGCCCCAGCATTTT. V is TRBV28 and J is TRBJ1-5; 7 positions match TRBD1. CDR3 length equals 19 residues. With V trimmed by 7 bases and J by 0 bases, 18 bases remained unmatched. The germline gives CDR1 MDHEN, CDR2 SYDVKM.

The V call is TRBV7-9, the J call TRBJ2-7; perhaps TRBD2 as D (6 bases). The germline gives CDR1 SEHNR, CDR2 FQNEAQ (reference sequence). This CDR3 comprises 14 residues. With 4 bases removed from V and 6 bases from J, the gap between germline ends came to 16 bases. CDR3 nucleotides: TGTGCCAGCAGCTCCGATCTAGGGAGGTCCGAGCAGTACTTC. It yields the protein CASSSDLGRSEQYF.

This clone appeared once. V is TRBV6-6 and J is TRBJ2-1; TRBD2 is a possible D gene (7 bases). The germline gives CDR1 MNHNY, CDR2 SVGAGI (reference sequence). The V end lost 6 bases, the J end lost 3 bases, and 18 bases lay between the germline ends. The CDR3 has 16 amino acids. The CDR3 is CASRGERGGNYNEQFF. CDR3 DNA sequence: TGTGCCAGCAGGGGGGAGAGGGGGGGGAACTACAATGAGCAGTTCTTC.

This clone was observed a few times. Written as DNA, the CDR3 is TGTGCCACGGGACAGGGGACCTACAATGAGCAGTTCTTC. Translation gives CATGQGTYNEQFF. The chain employs TRBV6-9 and TRBJ2-1, with TRBD1 identical over 10 bases. V lost 10 bases and J lost 2; bases outside the gene matches: 2. Germline V gene sequence: CDR1 MNHGY, CDR2 SVAAGI. This CDR3 is 13 amino acids long.

The V gene is TRBV27, the J gene TRBJ2-5, with 9 bases fitting TRBD2. V trimming: 4 bases; J trimming: 5 bases; junction bases outside the gene matches: 8. Per the germline V gene, CDR1 is MNHEY and CDR2 is SMNVEV (reference sequence). The CDR3 is made up of 15 amino acids. CDR3 sequence: CASSWTAGGPETQYF. The CDR3 DNA reads TGTGCCAGCAGTTGGACTGCGGGAGGGCCGGAGACCCAGTACTTC.

This clone came up a few times. The chain has TRBV6-6 and TRBJ2-2; 13 bases are a match to TRBD2. The junction had 4 bases not matched to a gene; V was cut back by 5 bases and J by 4 bases. The CDR3 contains 16 residues. Germline assignment: CDR1 MNHNY and CDR2 SVGAGI (reference sequence). The CDR3 DNA follows: TGTGCCAGCAGTCTTTGGACTAGCGGGAGCACCGGGGAGCTGTTTTTT. Translated: CASSLWTSGSTGELFF.

Only one count was recorded for this clone. Mismatch with germline at one junction end may stem from a read error. The V call is TRBV2, the J call TRBJ1-4, with a weak D call TRBD1 (5 bases). CDR1 SNHLY and CDR2 FYNNEI come from the germline V gene. The CDR3 totals 11 residues. The CDR3 spells CASSEAGLPLF. In nucleotides, the CDR3 is TGTGCCAGCAGTGAAGCGGGACTCCCGCTTTTT.

The rearrangement joins TRBV28 to TRBJ2-7; TRBD2 aligns across 7 bases. Germline V lookup: CDR1 MDHEN, CDR2 SYDVKM. The length of the CDR3 is 15 residues. V lost 6 bases to trimming and J lost 7 bases; unmatched junction nucleotides: 15. The CDR3 region is CASSPSPAGFREQYF. The CDR3 DNA is TGTGCCAGCAGCCCCTCCCCAGCGGGATTTAGAGAGCAGTACTTC.

The genes are TRBV30 and TRBJ2-1; D possibly corresponds to TRBD1 (5 bases). Germline-derived CDR1 and CDR2 are GTSNPN and SVGIG (reference sequence). There are 15 residues in the CDR3. The V end lost 0 bases, the J end lost 4 bases, and 13 bases lay between the germline ends. The CDR3 DNA follows: TGTGCCTGGAGTGTAGGTCCCCCAGGGTACAATGAGCAGTTCTTC. Translation: CAWSVGPPGYNEQFF.

The V and J genes are TRBV27 and TRBJ2-3, with D unresolved. This CDR3 region has 13 residues. The V gene lost 2 bases and the J gene lost 2 bases, with 5 bases spanning the gap. Germline-derived CDR1 and CDR2 are MNHEY and SMNVEV (reference sequence). CDR3 nucleotide sequence: TGTGCCAGCAGTTTACAAATCACAGATACGCAGTATTTT. It codes for CASSLQITDTQYF.

This chain connects TRBV23-1 to TRBJ2-7; 8 nucleotides align to TRBD1. TRBV23-1 belongs to the ORF category, with a function that is uncertain. CDR3 length equals 16 residues. J gave up 8 bases and V 7 bases, and 19 bases lay outside the gene matches. The CDR3 DNA reads as TGCGCCAGCACCCTGTCGTACAGACAGGGGTACGGTCAGCAGTACTTC. Amino acid sequence: CASTLSYRQGYGQQYF.

The chain uses TRBV7-9 and TRBJ1-2, with D perhaps matching TRBD1 (5 bases). The V end lost 5 bases, the J end lost 8 bases, and 18 bases lay between the germline ends. From germline, CDR1 is SEHNR and CDR2 FQNEAQ (reference sequence). The CDR3 consists of 14 residues. CDR3 amino acids: CASSLSGWDGGYTF. CDR3 nucleotide sequence: TGTGCCAGCAGCCTCTCAGGGTGGGATGGAGGCTACACCTTC. Complete variable domain (other parts from reference TRBV7-9 and TRBJ1-2): DTGVSQNPRHKITKRGQNVTFRCDPISEHNRLYWYRQTLGQGPEFLTYFQNEAQLEKSRLLSDRFSAERPKGSFSTLEIQRTEQGDSAMYLCASSLSGWDGGYTFGSGTRLTVV.

This clone has only a few counts. This chain uses TRBV7-2 with TRBJ2-6, with D unclear. Trimming left V 2 bases short and J 2 bases short, with 4 bases between. CDR1 and CDR2 (germline): SGHTA, FQGNSA. The CDR3 has 14 residues. In DNA form, the CDR3 reads TGTGCCAGCAGCTTAACTACTGGGGCCAACGTCCTGACTTTC. Translation: CASSLTTGANVLTF.

This chain joins TRBV9 and TRBJ2-3, with 11 bases matching TRBD2. The junction had 5 bases not matched to a gene; V was cut back by 7 bases and J by 1 base. The length of the CDR3 is 15 residues. CDR1 and CDR2 from the germline V gene are SGDLS and YYNGEE. In DNA, the CDR3 is TGTGCCAGCTCTGAGGGACTAGCGGGCACAGATACGCAGTATTTT. This translates into CASSEGLAGTDTQYF.

The sample holds one count of this clone. The CDR3 DNA follows: TGTGCCACCAGCAGGGACAGGGAAACGTATGGCTACACCTTC. Protein sequence: CATSRDRETYGYTF. The V and J genes are TRBV15 and TRBJ1-2, with TRBD1 matching over 8 bases. CDR1 LNHNV and CDR2 YYDKDF come from the germline V gene (reference sequence). This CDR3 contains 14 residues. V lost 3 bases, J lost 5 bases, and 5 bases stayed unmatched.

The genes are TRBV18 and TRBJ2-1; D not certain. Per germline, CDR1 KGHSH and CDR2 LQKENI. V was clipped by 3 bases and J by 7 bases, with 7 bases between them. The CDR3 runs to 12 residues. The CDR3 protein is CASSPRENEQFF. The CDR3 DNA reads TGTGCCAGCTCACCTCGCGAGAATGAGCAGTTCTTC.

The CDR3 DNA reads as TGTGCCAGCAGTGTAAGCGGGACCTACAATGAGCAGTTCTTC. Its translation: CASSVSGTYNEQFF. The chain joins TRBV2 to TRBJ2-1; 7 bases align to TRBD2. Trimming took 4 bases from V and 2 from J; bases not matched to a gene: 2. This CDR3 comprises 14 residues. Germline V lookup: CDR1 SNHLY, CDR2 FYNNEI.

V is TRBV5-1 and J is TRBJ2-7; D not resolved. This CDR3 comprises 14 residues. From germline, CDR1 is SGHRS and CDR2 YFSETQ. For the CDR3, the DNA is TGCGCCAGCAGTTTTAGTGGCAGTACCTACGAACAGTACGTC. As protein: CASSFSGSTYEQYV.